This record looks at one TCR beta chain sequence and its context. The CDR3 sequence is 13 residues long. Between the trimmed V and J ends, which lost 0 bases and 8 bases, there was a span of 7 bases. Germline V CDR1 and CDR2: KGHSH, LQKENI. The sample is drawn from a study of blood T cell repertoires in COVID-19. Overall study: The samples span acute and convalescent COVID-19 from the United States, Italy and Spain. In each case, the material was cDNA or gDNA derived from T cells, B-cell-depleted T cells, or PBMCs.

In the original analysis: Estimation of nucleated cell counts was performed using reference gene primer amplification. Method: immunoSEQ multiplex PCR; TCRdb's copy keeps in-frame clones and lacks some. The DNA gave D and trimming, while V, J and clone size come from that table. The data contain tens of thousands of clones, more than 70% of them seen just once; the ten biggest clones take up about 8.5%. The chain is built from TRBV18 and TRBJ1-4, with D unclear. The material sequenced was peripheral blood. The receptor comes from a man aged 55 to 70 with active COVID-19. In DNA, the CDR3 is TGTGCCAGCTCACCACCGGGAGACGAAAAACTGTTTTTT. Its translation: CASSPPGDEKLFF.